This is a list of T cell receptor beta chains from one sample in a study of CD8 T cells in Susac syndrome. TCRdb used MiXCR to reprocess the immunoSEQ multiplex PCR reads, holding one entry per CDR3 protein. The sample yields approximately 230,000 distinct CDR3 sequences, 85% to 95% seen once. Source material: CD4+ T cells from PBMCs. The receptors originated from a human donor with multiple sclerosis. Each CDR3 is given with its conserved first and last residue. D genes are given only for firm matches. Expanded clones are given a class, and other clones once, few, many or no size at all.

TRBV6-1	TRBJ1-1	once	TRBD1	CASSTGTGGPTEAFF	TGTGCCAGCAGCACCGGGACAGGGGGCCCGACTGAAGCTTTCTTT
TRBV20-1	TRBJ1-5	-	TRBD1	CSARQGHQPQHF	TGCAGTGCTCGACAGGGCCATCAGCCCCAGCATTTT
TRBV14	TRBJ2-1	-	-	CASSQGASGVSEQFF	TGTGCCAGCAGCCAAGGAGCTTCGGGAGTGAGCGAGCAGTTCTTC
TRBV25-1	TRBJ2-5	-	-	CASSEDKFGTDQETQYF	TGTGCCAGCAGTGAGGATAAATTCGGGACTGACCAAGAGACCCAGTACTTC
TRBV10-3	TRBJ2-2	-	-	CAISSDGKPNTGELFF	TGTGCCATCAGCTCTGACGGAAAGCCGAACACCGGGGAGCTGTTTTTT
TRBV18	TRBJ2-3	-	-	CASSPLGGTDTQYF	TGTGCCAGCTCACCACTAGGGGGCACAGATACGCAGTATTTT
TRBV9	TRBJ1-2	once	-	CASSTRGSRTSGYTF	TGTGCCAGCAGCACCCGGGGCAGTAGGACTTCGGGCTACACCTTC
TRBV6-5	TRBJ2-4	-	TRBD2	CASGTGGNIQYF	TGTGCCAGCGGGACGGGGGGGAACATTCAGTACTTC
TRBV12-3/TRBV12-4	TRBJ1-2	-	-	CASSPSRGGYTF	TGTGCCAGCAGTCCGAGCCGGGGTGGCTACACCTTC
TRBV7-2	TRBJ2-3	-	TRBD2	CASSLTSGPTDTQYF	TGTGCCAGCAGCCTGACTAGCGGCCCCACAGATACGCAGTATTTT
TRBV5-1	TRBJ2-5	once	TRBD2	CASSSPPGLAGLPGETQYF	TGCGCCAGCAGCTCGCCTCCGGGACTAGCGGGATTGCCGGGGGAGACCCAGTACTTC
TRBV20-1	TRBJ2-1	-	TRBD1	CSGRWTGRNEQFF	TGCAGTGGTAGGTGGACAGGGCGCAATGAGCAGTTCTTC
TRBV6-6	TRBJ1-1	-	TRBD1	CASIPGQVSTEAFF	TGTGCCAGCATTCCCGGACAGGTATCCACTGAAGCTTTCTTT
TRBV18	TRBJ2-6	-	-	CASSPAVPEPSGANVLTF	TGTGCCAGCTCACCGGCAGTGCCCGAACCCTCTGGGGCCAACGTCCTGACTTTC
TRBV24-1	TRBJ2-1	-	-	CATRRETQVGFSYNEQFF	TGTGCCACCAGACGGGAAACCCAGGTTGGATTTTCCTACAATGAGCAGTTCTTC
TRBV2	TRBJ1-2	-	-	CASSGARDGYTF	TGTGCCAGCAGTGGGGCCAGGGACGGCTACACCTTC
TRBV18	TRBJ1-2	-	TRBD1	CASSIRDREKYGYTF	TGTGCCAGCTCAATCCGGGACAGGGAGAAATATGGCTACACCTTC
TRBV19	TRBJ2-5	-	TRBD1	CASSRAGGRETQYF	TGTGCCAGTAGTCGGGCAGGGGGCAGGGAGACCCAGTACTTC
TRBV6-5	TRBJ2-3	-	-	CASSYSIGGRGTDTQYF	TGTGCCAGCAGTTACTCGATAGGCGGGCGGGGCACAGATACGCAGTATTTT
TRBV30	TRBJ1-5	-	TRBD1	CALKTGTGSNQPQHF	TGTGCCTTAAAGACCGGGACAGGCAGCAATCAGCCCCAGCATTTT
TRBV18	TRBJ1-1	once	TRBD1	CASSPRGQEMNTEAFF	TGTGCCAGCTCTCCCCGGGGACAGGAGATGAACACTGAAGCTTTCTTT
TRBV23-1	TRBJ2-5	few	TRBD1	CASSQGQGEETQYF	TGCGCCAGCAGTCAAGGCCAGGGGGAAGAGACCCAGTACTTC
TRBV19	TRBJ1-2	-	-	CASRPSVVRVGGYTF	TGTGCCAGTCGCCCTTCGGTGGTCAGGGTAGGCGGCTACACCTTC
TRBV12-3/TRBV12-4	TRBJ1-6	-	TRBD1	CASSFQGAGSPLHF	TGTGCCAGCAGTTTTCAGGGGGCAGGTTCACCCCTCCACTTT
TRBV2	TRBJ1-6	-	-	CASSEGRSYSPLHF	TGTGCCAGCAGTGAAGGGAGAAGCTATTCACCCCTCCACTTT
TRBV29-1	TRBJ2-5	-	-	CSVTNGYQETQYF	TGCAGCGTTACTAACGGTTACCAAGAGACCCAGTACTTC
TRBV7-9	TRBJ1-1	-	TRBD1	CASSFEGANTEAFF	TGTGCCAGCAGTTTTGAGGGGGCTAATACTGAAGCTTTCTTT
TRBV29-1	TRBJ1-5	-	TRBD1	CSVKGRGGNQPQHF	TGCAGCGTTAAGGGCAGGGGGGGCAATCAGCCCCAGCATTTT
TRBV5-1	TRBJ2-1	-	-	CASSLGTTDNEQFF	TGCGCCAGCAGCTTAGGGACGACCGACAATGAGCAGTTCTTC
TRBV12-3/TRBV12-4	TRBJ2-3	-	-	CASSPRDKIITDTQYF	TGTGCCAGCAGTCCCAGGGACAAGATAATCACAGATACGCAGTATTTT
TRBV5-4	TRBJ2-2	-	-	CASSSRATGRTGELFF	TGTGCCAGCAGCTCACGGGCGACAGGGAGGACCGGGGAGCTGTTTTTT
TRBV20-1	TRBJ2-3	once	-	CSTVGTRDTDTQYF	TGCAGCACCGTAGGAACAAGGGACACAGATACGCAGTATTTT